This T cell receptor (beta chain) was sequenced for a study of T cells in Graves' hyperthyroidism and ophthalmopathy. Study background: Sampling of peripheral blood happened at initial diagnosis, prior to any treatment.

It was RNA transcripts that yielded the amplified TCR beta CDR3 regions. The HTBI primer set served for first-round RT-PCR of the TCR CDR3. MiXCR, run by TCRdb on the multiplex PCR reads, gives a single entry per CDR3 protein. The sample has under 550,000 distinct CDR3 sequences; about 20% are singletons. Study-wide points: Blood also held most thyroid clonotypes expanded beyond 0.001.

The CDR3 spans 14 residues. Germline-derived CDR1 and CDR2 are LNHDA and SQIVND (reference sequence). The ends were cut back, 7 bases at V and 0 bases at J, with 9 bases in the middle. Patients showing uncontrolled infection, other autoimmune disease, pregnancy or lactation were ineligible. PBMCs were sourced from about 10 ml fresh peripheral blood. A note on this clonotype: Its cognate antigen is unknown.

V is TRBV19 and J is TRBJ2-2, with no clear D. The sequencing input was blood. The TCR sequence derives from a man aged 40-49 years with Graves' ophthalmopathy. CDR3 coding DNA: TGTGCCAGTACTCCTACAGCGAACACCGGGGAGCTGTTTTTT. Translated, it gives CASTPTANTGELFF.